The rows below give T cell receptor beta chains drawn from one sample of a study of molecular identifiers for immune sequencing clone quantification. TCRdb called the PCR reads again in MiXCR, with one record for every CDR3 protein. This sample has some 59,000 distinct CDR3 sequences, with around 25% found just once. The sample comprised naive CD8+ T cells from blood, with Jurkat cell RNA spiked in. These receptors came from a human donor in good health. Some libraries in this study had Jurkat cell RNA spiked in. Each CDR3 is given with its conserved first and last residue. Fields, in order: clone size, V gene, D gene, J gene, CDR3 protein, CDR3 DNA. The D gene is left open where the match is weak. Clone size is given for some rows only: seen once, a few or many times, or a class if the clone is expanded.

>many|TRBV7-9|NA|TRBJ2-5
CASSNTAVPQETQYF
TGTGCCAGCAGCAACACTGCGGTCCCCCAAGAGACCCAGTACTTC
>many|TRBV12-3/TRBV12-4|NA|TRBJ2-5
CASSFSGNPIRETQYF
TGTGCCAGCAGTTTTTCAGGAAACCCCATCAGAGAGACCCAGTACTTC
>many|TRBV6-2/TRBV6-3|NA|TRBJ2-7
CASSHTYEQYF
TGTGCCAGCAGTCACACCTACGAGCAGTACTTC
>NA|TRBV30|NA|TRBJ1-1
CACLTLMNIEAFF
TGTGCCTGCCTGACACTGATGAACATTGAAGCTTTCTTT
>many|TRBV19|NA|TRBJ1-1
CASGGYRTEAFF
TGTGCCAGTGGGGGCTATCGCACTGAAGCTTTCTTT
>many|TRBV19|NA|TRBJ2-1
CASSMWLADYNEQFF
TGTGCCAGTAGTATGTGGCTAGCCGATTACAATGAGCAGTTCTTC
>NA|TRBV13|NA|TRBJ1-1
CASSSPMRMNTEAFF
TGTGCCAGCAGCTCGCCCATGAGGATGAACACTGAAGCTTTCTTT
>many|TRBV12-3/TRBV12-4|NA|TRBJ2-5
CASRELGSETQYF
TGTGCCAGCAGGGAGCTAGGGTCGGAGACCCAGTACTTC
>many|TRBV7-9|NA|TRBJ2-2
CASSLDRARYQGELFF
TGTGCCAGCAGCTTAGACCGGGCCCGATATCAGGGGGAGCTGTTTTTT
>many|TRBV27|NA|TRBJ2-6
CASSPVTPSQAPGANVLTF
TGTGCCAGCAGTCCGGTTACACCCTCTCAAGCTCCTGGGGCCAACGTCCTGACTTTC
>many|TRBV9|TRBD2|TRBJ2-1
CASSPLAGGLNEQFF
TGTGCCAGCAGCCCCCTAGCGGGGGGATTGAATGAGCAGTTCTTC
>NA|TRBV12-3/TRBV12-4|NA|TRBJ1-1
CASLLGWNTEAFF
TGTGCCAGCCTACTAGGCTGGAACACTGAAGCTTTCTTT
>many|TRBV7-9|NA|TRBJ2-5
CASSHQETQYF
TGTGCCAGCAGCCACCAAGAGACCCAGTACTTC
>NA|TRBV24-1|TRBD2|TRBJ2-1
CATSDTVAGGLRPPSYNEQLF
TGTGCCACCAGTGATACAGTAGCGGGAGGCCTCCGTCCCCCCTCCTACAATGAGCAGTTATTC
>NA|TRBV28|TRBD2|TRBJ2-7
CASSLLLLAGLHEQYF
TGTGCCAGCAGCCTCCTATTACTAGCGGGATTGCACGAGCAGTACTTC
>NA|TRBV27|TRBD1|TRBJ2-3
CAGTTHNGTGGYSTDTQYF
TGTGCCGGCACTACACATAACGGGACAGGGGGCTACAGCACAGATACGCAGTATTTT
>once|TRBV28|NA|TRBJ1-1
CASSLQGGLTEAFF
TGTGCCAGCAGTTTACAGGGCGGTTTAACTGAAGCTTTCTTT
>many|TRBV5-1|NA|TRBJ2-1
CASSLGGMGNEQFF
TGCGCCAGCAGCTTGGGAGGAATGGGGAATGAGCAGTTCTTC